This T cell receptor (beta chain) was sequenced in a study of shared clonotypes between healthy human individuals. The CDR3 length is 15 residues. Germline CDR1 and CDR2: MNHEY and SVGAGI. The V and J ends lost 0 bases and 6 bases respectively, with 11 bases between them. The protocol was immunoSEQ multiplex PCR, while the TCRdb copy is restricted to in-frame clones and leaves out a portion. The sample includes fewer than 650,000 clones, less than 80% of them seen just once. J is TRBJ2-2 and V is TRBV6-5; TRBD2 might be the D (6 bases). The sequencing input was PBMCs. The sequence came from a woman in her thirties or forties in good health. Some clones in this sample may be carry-over from other donors' samples. The CDR3: CASSYSLLAPGELFF. The CDR3 nucleotides are TGTGCCAGCAGTTACTCGTTGCTAGCGCCCGGGGAGCTGTTTTTT.